Each of the 32 T cell receptor beta chains below was sequenced from the same sample in a study of response to subunit inactivated influenza vaccine. TCRdb reprocessed the RT-PCR reads with MiXCR, giving one entry per CDR3 protein. The sample yields about 520,000 distinct CDR3 sequences, approximately 7.8% seen once. The sample here was PBMCs from blood, taken less than 30 months after vaccination. The receptors here all came from a man in his fifties or sixties who received an inactivated influenza vaccine.

This clonotype was observed at least ten times. The rearrangement joins TRBV3-1 to TRBJ2-4; 7 nucleotides align to TRBD1. CDR1 is LGHDT, CDR2 YNNKEL, per germline (reference sequence). CDR3 length: 14 amino acids. The V gene end was trimmed by 2 bases and the J gene end by 9 bases; junction bases not matched to a gene: 7. CDR3 nucleotides: TGTGCCAGCAGCCAACGTACAGGGGCTGGCATTCAGTACTTC. Translation: CASSQRTGAGIQYF.

This clonotype was recorded a few times. The rearrangement joins TRBV16 to TRBJ1-2; no definite D call. This CDR3 spans 12 amino acids. CDR1 and CDR2 from the germline V gene are KGHSY and FQNENV. V shed 4 bases and J shed 4 bases, with 7 bases lying between them. As DNA, the CDR3 is TGTGCCAGCAGCCCGAGTACCTATGGCTACACCTTC. Protein product: CASSPSTYGYTF.

This clonotype was seen ten or more times. V gene TRBV4-3 combines with J gene TRBJ2-5; D might be TRBD1 (5 bases). V was pared by 1 base and J by 3 bases, with 6 bases between. The germline V gene has CDR1 LGHNA and CDR2 YSLEER. This CDR3 has 13 amino acids. The CDR3: CASSQVQEETQYF. The CDR3 coding sequence is TGCGCCAGCAGCCAAGTACAGGAAGAGACCCAGTACTTC.

This chain uses TRBV6-1 with TRBJ2-3; 7 bases line up with TRBD1. Unmatched junction bases numbered 8, after V lost 5 bases and J lost 0 bases. CDR3 length: 16 residues. Germline V gene data show CDR1 as MNHNS and CDR2 as SASEGT. The CDR3, as DNA: TGTGCCAGCAGTCAACGAGGGGGCGCGAGCACAGATACGCAGTATTTT. Protein sequence: CASSQRGGASTDTQYF.

This clonotype occurred a few times. This chain connects TRBV7-2 to TRBJ1-5; D gene uncertain. Germline V lookup: CDR1 SGHTA, CDR2 FQGNSA. Trimming took 3 bases from V and 6 from J, leaving 21 bases between them. This CDR3 spans 17 amino acids. This CDR3 is CASSFGLGGDFFQPQHF. DNA of the CDR3: TGTGCCAGCAGCTTCGGTCTGGGAGGAGATTTCTTTCAGCCCCAGCATTTT.

This clonotype was counted only a few times. V and J are TRBV7-2 and TRBJ2-7; D gene uncertain. Deletions cut 3 bases from V and 3 bases from J, with 12 bases between. The CDR3 consists of 14 residues. In germline, CDR1 is SGHTA, CDR2 FQGNSA. The CDR3 region has the DNA TGTGCCAGCAGCTTCCCTGCGGCAAGCTACGAGCAGTACTTC. The encoded protein is CASSFPAASYEQYF.

This clonotype was counted at least ten times. The gene calls are TRBV5-1 and TRBJ2-7; D could derive from TRBD1 or TRBD2 (5 bases each). Looked up from germline, CDR1 is SGHRS and CDR2 is YFSETQ. Trimming shortened V by 0 bases and J by 7 bases, and 14 bases separated the two germline ends. The CDR3 sequence is 14 residues long. Here the CDR3 reads CASSLDGGLGEQYF. The CDR3 coding sequence is TGCGCCAGCAGCTTGGATGGGGGTTTAGGTGAGCAGTACTTC. Full variable domain (remainder filled in from reference TRBV5-1 and TRBJ2-7): KAGVTQTPRYLIKTRGQQVTLSCSPISGHRSVSWYQQTPGQGLQFLFEYFSETQRNKGNFPGRFSGRQFSNSRSEMNVSTLELGDSALYLCASSLDGGLGEQYFGPGTRLTVT.

The CDR3 protein is CAWSVDRAQFF. CDR3 in DNA: TGTGCCTGGAGTGTGGACAGGGCGCAGTTCTTC. The rearrangement links TRBV30 to TRBJ2-1; 8 nucleotides line up with TRBD1. Losses at the gene ends were 0 bases for V and 12 bases for J; bases not matched to a gene: 1. This CDR3 is 11 amino acids long. Germline CDR1 GTSNPN, CDR2 SVGIG (reference sequence).

This clonotype was observed at least ten times. The V call is TRBV7-2, the J call TRBJ2-3; the D gene is possibly TRBD2 (7 bases). The germline V gene encodes CDR1 SGHTA and CDR2 FQGNSA. CDR3 length: 16 residues. V lost 2 bases, J lost 3 bases, and 15 bases lay in between. CDR3 loop: CASSLRVGGRTDTQYF. In DNA form, the CDR3 reads TGTGCCAGCAGCTTACGCGTGGGGGGGCGTACAGATACGCAGTATTTT.

This clonotype has just a few counts. The chain employs TRBV12-3 or TRBV12-4 and TRBJ2-3; D may match TRBD1 or TRBD2 (5 bases each). The CDR3 runs to 15 residues. V lost 6 bases and J 6 bases, leaving 19 bases between the germline ends. CDR3 DNA sequence: TGTGCCAGCAGGGGAAAATCGGGGCTTTCGGATACGCAGTATTTT. Its translation is CASRGKSGLSDTQYF.

This clonotype was seen repeatedly, ten times or more. The CDR3 region is CASSYAKLNTGELFF. The CDR3 nucleotides read TGTGCCAGCAGTTATGCCAAGTTAAACACCGGGGAGCTGTTTTTT. This chain links TRBV6-5 with TRBJ2-2, with D unresolved. Trimming took 3 bases from V and 2 from J, leaving 10 bases between them. Germline V gene sequence: CDR1 MNHEY, CDR2 SVGAGI. This CDR3 is built from 15 residues.

This clonotype was seen at least ten times. CDR3 DNA: TGTGCCAGCAGTCCTCCGACAGCGGTGAACACTGAAGCTTTCTTT. Amino acid sequence: CASSPPTAVNTEAFF. The gene calls are TRBV6-1 and TRBJ1-1; tentatively, D is TRBD1 (5 bases). This CDR3 is 15 amino acids long. Germline V gene sequence: CDR1 MNHNS, CDR2 SASEGT. The V end was cut by 5 bases, the J end by 0 bases, with 13 bases between.

This clonotype was counted only a few times. The rearrangement links TRBV5-6 to TRBJ2-7; the match to TRBD2 covers 9 bases. Germline CDR1 SGHDT, CDR2 YYEEEE. This CDR3 has 16 residues. Germline trimming cut 5 bases from V and 2 bases from J; bases unmatched to any gene: 11. The CDR3 protein is CASRLVTSGDPYEQYF. The CDR3 DNA sequence: TGTGCCAGCAGGCTTGTGACTAGCGGTGACCCCTACGAGCAGTACTTC. Based on the CDR3 plus reference TRBV5-6 and TRBJ2-7, the full variable domain is DAGVTQSPTHLIKTRGQQVTLRCSPKSGHDTVSWYQQALGQGPQFIFQYYEEEERQRGNFPDRFSGHQFPNYSSELNVNALLLGDSALYLCASRLVTSGDPYEQYFGPGTRLTVT.

This rearrangement joins TRBV4-1 to TRBJ1-6; D gene ambiguous. The CDR3 consists of 16 residues. The V and J ends lost 5 bases and 0 bases respectively, with 11 bases between them. Germline loops: CDR1 MGHRA, CDR2 YSYEKL. CDR3 DNA sequence: TGCGCCAGCAGCTCTGCCGGGATCTCCTATAATTCACCCCTCCACTTT. It yields the protein CASSSAGISYNSPLHF.

Notes on this clonotype: Given a much more abundant clone one base away, this may be a read error. This rearrangement joins TRBV10-3 to TRBJ1-1, with 9 positions matching TRBD1. CDR1 and CDR2 (germline): ENHRY, SYGVKD. CDR3 length: 16 amino acids. This CDR3 reads CAIRGVGTGMNTKAFF. The CDR3 nucleotides read TGTGCCATCAGGGGGGTTGGGACAGGGATGAACACTAAAGCTTTCTTT.

This clonotype showed up just a few times. The V call is TRBV7-2, the J call TRBJ2-5; D gene unclear. V lost 5 bases to trimming and J lost 9 bases, with 10 bases between them. This CDR3 is built from 11 residues. Germline V gene data show CDR1 as SGHTA and CDR2 as FQGNSA. DNA for the CDR3: TGTGCCAGCAGCGCAGGACCGTCCCAGTACTTC. Translated, it gives CASSAGPSQYF.

V is TRBV5-5 and J is TRBJ2-6; 10 bases match TRBD1. The CDR3 length is 17 residues. Looked up from germline, CDR1 is SGHKS and CDR2 is YYEKEE (reference sequence). Trimming removed 5 bases from V and 4 bases from J; junction bases left unmatched: 9. CDR3 residues: CASRLTGGDPGANVLTF. In nucleotides, the CDR3 is TGTGCCAGCAGGTTGACAGGGGGCGATCCCGGGGCCAACGTCCTGACTTTC.

This clonotype was seen ten or more times. V gene TRBV12-3 or TRBV12-4 combines with J gene TRBJ2-3, with a weak D call TRBD2 (6 bases). Trimming pared 3 bases from V and 0 bases from J, leaving 10 bases between. This CDR3 region has 15 residues. CDR3 DNA sequence: TGTGCCAGCAGTTTGAGGGAGGCTAGCACAGATACGCAGTATTTT. This sequence encodes CASSLREASTDTQYF.

CDR3 protein: CASSLQGGSGSRTQYF. The CDR3 DNA reads as TGTGCCAGCAGCTTACAAGGTGGTAGCGGGAGTCGGACCCAGTACTTC. The V call is TRBV11-3, the J call TRBJ2-5, with 9 positions matching TRBD2. Trimming removed 2 bases from V and 7 bases from J; junction bases left unmatched: 11. Germline V lookup: CDR1 SGHNT, CDR2 YENEEA. This CDR3 region has 16 residues.

This clonotype was recorded many times. The rearrangement links TRBV5-1 to TRBJ2-7; the D gene is possibly TRBD2 (6 bases). This CDR3 region has 14 residues. V lost 0 bases and J lost 2, with 9 bases in between. Germline values: CDR1 SGHRS, CDR2 YFSETQ. CDR3 amino acids: CASSLGPGAYEQYF. The CDR3, as DNA: TGCGCCAGCAGCTTGGGCCCGGGGGCCTACGAGCAGTACTTC.

V and J are TRBV2 and TRBJ1-2, with 7 bases that match TRBD1. CDR3 length: 14 amino acids. Germline lookup yields CDR1 SNHLY and CDR2 FYNNEI. The J segment lost 8 bases and the V segment lost 7 bases, leaving 13 bases of the junction unmatched. The CDR3 nucleotides read TGTGCCAGCACTGGGGGACAGCCTCCTGGAGGCTACACCTTC. Translated: CASTGGQPPGGYTF.

The chain is built from TRBV10-2 and TRBJ2-7; 7 bases match TRBD1. Per germline, CDR1 WSHSY and CDR2 SAAADI. Trimming at V came to 7 bases and at J to 5 bases, leaving 8 bases not matched to a gene. CDR3 length: 13 amino acids. The CDR3 reads CASIAQGTDEQYF. CDR3 sequence (DNA): TGCGCCAGCATTGCCCAGGGGACAGACGAGCAGTACTTC.

The chain has TRBV10-3 and TRBJ2-5, with TRBD1 identical over 10 bases. Trimming at V came to 2 bases and at J to 7 bases, leaving 10 bases not matched to a gene. Germline CDR1 reads ENHRY; CDR2 reads SYGVKD. The CDR3 is 16 amino acids. CDR3 coding DNA: TGTGCCATCAGTGAGAGCGGGACAGGGGCCGCAGGGACCCAGTACTTC. Translation gives CAISESGTGAAGTQYF.

The J gene is TRBJ1-1, the V gene TRBV7-2; D unclear. The CDR3 is 14 residues long. Deletions cut 5 bases from V and 0 bases from J, with 10 bases between. Germline V lookup: CDR1 SGHTA, CDR2 FQGNSA. This chain's CDR3 is CASSVAWMNTEAFF. The CDR3 DNA reads TGTGCCAGCAGCGTGGCCTGGATGAACACTGAAGCTTTCTTT. Looking up the rest from reference TRBV7-2 and TRBJ1-1 gives the full variable domain: GAGVSQSPSNKVTEKGKDVELRCDPISGHTALYWYRQSLGQGLEFLIYFQGNSAPDKSGLPSDRFSAERTGGSVSTLTIQRTQQEDSAVYLCASSVAWMNTEAFFGQGTRLTVV.

This clonotype was seen ten or more times. The V and J genes are TRBV29-1 and TRBJ2-1; 7 bases map to TRBD2. This CDR3 spans 12 amino acids. Germline values: CDR1 SQVTM, CDR2 ANQGSEA. V lost 7 bases and J lost 6; bases outside the gene matches: 6. The CDR3 sequence is CSGSGIGNEQFF. The CDR3 region has the DNA TGCAGCGGGAGCGGGATCGGCAATGAGCAGTTCTTC.

The chain joins TRBV3-1 to TRBJ2-7, with D unresolved. V lost 1 base, J lost 7 bases, and 14 bases lay in between. The germline gives CDR1 LGHDT, CDR2 YNNKEL (reference sequence). CDR3 length: 14 amino acids. CDR3 region: CASSQGPWLLEQYF. Written as DNA, the CDR3 is TGTGCCAGCAGCCAAGGGCCCTGGCTTTTAGAGCAGTACTTC.

The CDR3 DNA reads TGCAGTGCTGGCGGGGACAACTCCTACAATGAGCAGTTCTTC. Amino acid sequence: CSAGGDNSYNEQFF. J is TRBJ2-1 and V is TRBV20-1; tentatively, D is TRBD1 or TRBD2 (6 bases each). Per germline, CDR1 DFQATT and CDR2 SNEGSKA (reference sequence). This CDR3 has 14 residues. Trimming left V 5 bases short and J 0 bases short, with 11 bases between.

This chain joins TRBV18 and TRBJ2-2; D is unresolved. This CDR3 is 15 amino acids long. The V gene lost 3 bases and the J gene lost 5 bases, with 13 bases spanning the gap. Germline V lookup: CDR1 KGHSH, CDR2 LQKENI. The CDR3 loop is CASSPQDVNTGELFF. In DNA, the CDR3 is TGTGCCAGCTCACCGCAGGACGTCAATACCGGGGAGCTGTTTTTT.

This clonotype was observed a few times. CDR3 region: CASRIGDQTGELFF. The CDR3 region has the DNA TGTGCCAGCAGAATCGGAGACCAGACCGGGGAGCTGTTTTTT. The V call is TRBV7-8, the J call TRBJ2-2, with D uncertain. Germline assignment: CDR1 SGHVS and CDR2 FQNEAQ. V was shortened by 6 bases and J by 5 bases, with 13 bases between the two germline ends. The CDR3 is 14 residues long.

This clonotype was seen more than once but under ten times. The V gene is TRBV12-3 or TRBV12-4, the J gene TRBJ2-1, with D possibly TRBD2 on 5 matching bases. Trimming took off 6 bases at V and 6 bases at J, with 15 bases between the two ends. The CDR3 runs 14 residues. CDR3 loop: CASSHSGVANEQFF. The CDR3, as DNA: TGTGCCAGCAGCCACTCCGGGGTGGCCAATGAGCAGTTCTTC.

The gene calls are TRBV7-9 and TRBJ2-2, with D possibly being TRBD1 or TRBD2 (5 bases each). Germline V lookup: CDR1 SEHNR, CDR2 FQNEAQ (reference sequence). The V and J ends lost 3 bases and 9 bases respectively, with 11 bases between them. The CDR3 loop spans 13 amino acids. The CDR3 bases are TGTGCCAGCAGCTTGAATAGGGACCGGGAGCTGTTTTTT. The encoded protein is CASSLNRDRELFF.

In its sample, this clonotype was seen many times. This CDR3 fails to terminate in the conserved phenylalanine or tryptophan, so it likely reflects a read error. The limits of the CDR3 on the DNA are not certain, so only TCRdb's listed CDR3 is given. This chain joins TRBV20-1 and TRBJ1-1; the tabulated D call, TRBD1, remains unverified against the DNA. Ends included, the CDR3 has 13 residues. Germline V gives CDR1 DFQATT, CDR2 SNEGSKA (reference sequence). This CDR3 is CSARDSVGLTLGV.